The 7 T cell receptor beta chains listed next were all sequenced from one sample in a study of OX40 agonist ivuxolimab in advanced cancers. Data came from immunoSEQ multiplex PCR; TCRdb stores just in-frame clones and leaves some out. The sample has 55,000 to 75,000 clones, roughly 86% seen once; the top ten hold around 0.99%. The sample consisted of CD4+ or CD8+ T cells sorted from blood, taken in a trial of the OX40 agonist ivuxolimab. The receptor source for this set is an adult with an advanced solid tumor such as melanoma, head and neck, liver or kidney cancer.

The chain is built from TRBV20-1 and TRBJ2-3; D gene unclear. Germline CDR1 and CDR2: DFQATT and SNEGSKA (reference sequence). The CDR3 covers 10 residues. V lost 6 bases and J 2 bases, leaving 3 bases between the germline ends. The CDR3 spells CSAYTDTQYF. DNA for the CDR3: TGCAGTGCGTACACAGATACGCAGTATTTT.

The CDR3 protein is CASSVALSYEQYF. The CDR3 region has the DNA TGTGCCAGCAGTGTAGCCCTCTCCTACGAGCAGTACTTC. V is TRBV28 and J is TRBJ2-7, with no clear D. Trimming removed 5 bases from V and 0 bases from J, with 8 bases in between. CDR3 length: 13 amino acids. CDR1 and CDR2 from the germline V gene are MDHEN and SYDVKM.

V usage is TRBV28 and J usage is TRBJ2-4, with TRBD1 identical over 7 bases. Germline trimming cut 1 base from V and 1 base from J; bases unmatched to any gene: 7. The CDR3 extends over 17 amino acids. Germline V gives CDR1 MDHEN, CDR2 SYDVKM. The CDR3 DNA is TGTGCCAGCAGTTTATCGGGCAGGGGGACCGCCAAAAACATTCAGTACTTC. This gives the protein CASSLSGRGTAKNIQYF.

The chain couples TRBV7-8 to TRBJ1-4; D uncertain. Per the germline V gene, CDR1 is SGHVS and CDR2 is FQNEAQ. V lost 2 bases and J lost 4, with 8 bases in between. This CDR3 spans 14 amino acids. DNA for the CDR3: TGTGCCAGCAGCTTATCAGTCAATAATGAAAAACTGTTTTTT. Amino acid sequence: CASSLSVNNEKLFF.

The chain recombines TRBV5-1 with TRBJ1-1; D is perhaps TRBD1 (5 bases). Germline V lookup: CDR1 SGHRS, CDR2 YFSETQ. This CDR3 region has 16 residues. Deletions cut 3 bases from V and 0 bases from J, with 15 bases between. CDR3 sequence (DNA): TGCGCCAGCAGCTCTGGCCAGGGAACGTTGAACACTGAAGCTTTCTTT. It yields the protein CASSSGQGTLNTEAFF.

The rearrangement links TRBV18 to TRBJ1-2; 9 bases align to TRBD1. Trimming cost V 1 base and J 6 bases; bases outside gene matches: 6. The CDR3 sequence is 15 residues long. In germline, CDR1 is KGHSH, CDR2 LQKENI. CDR3 DNA: TGTGCCAGCTCACCACTCGGACAGGGGCGGGATGGCTACACCTTC. Protein sequence: CASSPLGQGRDGYTF.

The CDR3 sequence: CASSEFGAIATYNEQFF. The CDR3 DNA reads TGCGCCAGCAGTGAATTCGGGGCCATAGCAACCTACAATGAGCAGTTCTTC. The chain recombines TRBV10-1 with TRBJ2-1, with D perhaps given as TRBD1 or TRBD2 (5 bases each). With 3 bases removed from V and 2 bases from J, the gap between germline ends came to 17 bases. CDR1 is WNHNN and CDR2 is SYGVQD in the germline V gene (reference sequence). This CDR3 spans 17 amino acids.